Below are 6 T cell receptor beta chains sequenced from a single sample in a study of radiotherapy plus CTLA-4 blockade in lung cancer. Using immunoSEQ multiplex PCR, the repertoire was profiled, and TCRdb retains in-frame clones only, with some absent. The repertoire holds about 72,000 clones, 78% seen once, with around 7% in the top ten. The source material was peripheral blood, sampled from a patient treated with radiotherapy plus ipilimumab. These receptors were obtained from a human donor with non-small cell lung cancer who had a complete response to radiotherapy plus ipilimumab.

V usage is TRBV14 and J usage is TRBJ1-1; tentatively, D is TRBD1 (6 bases). V was clipped by 4 bases and J by 3 bases, with 12 bases between them. The germline gives CDR1 SGHDN, CDR2 FVKESK. The CDR3 extends over 14 amino acids. The CDR3 loop reads CASSPIGGYTEAFF. The CDR3 DNA reads as TGTGCCAGCAGCCCCATAGGGGGATACACTGAAGCTTTCTTT.

The V and J genes are TRBV18 and TRBJ2-1, with 10 bases lining up with TRBD1. CDR1 KGHSH and CDR2 LQKENI come from the germline V gene. The J segment lost 6 bases and the V segment lost 3 bases, leaving 5 bases of the junction unmatched. The CDR3 runs to 15 residues. The CDR3: CASSPGTGVLNEQFF. The CDR3 bases are TGTGCCAGCTCACCCGGGACAGGGGTACTCAATGAGCAGTTCTTC.

The chain couples TRBV5-6 to TRBJ1-1, with D uncertain. Germline loops: CDR1 SGHDT, CDR2 YYEEEE. The length of the CDR3 is 12 residues. V shed 4 bases and J shed 6 bases, with 10 bases lying between them. Here the CDR3 reads CASSLIRAEAFF. The CDR3 nucleotides are TGTGCCAGCAGCCTGATAAGAGCTGAAGCTTTCTTT. Complete variable domain (other parts from reference TRBV5-6 and TRBJ1-1): DAGVTQSPTHLIKTRGQQVTLRCSPKSGHDTVSWYQQALGQGPQFIFQYYEEEERQRGNFPDRFSGHQFPNYSSELNVNALLLGDSALYLCASSLIRAEAFFGQGTRLTVV.

The V and J genes are TRBV27 and TRBJ2-7; D call uncertain. Germline CDR1 and CDR2: MNHEY and SMNVEV (reference sequence). This CDR3 has 12 amino acids. Between the trimmed V and J ends, which lost 5 bases and 3 bases, there was a span of 8 bases. CDR3 residues: CASSGSHYEQYV. The CDR3 DNA reads as TGTGCCAGCAGTGGCAGCCACTACGAGCAGTACGTC.

This rearrangement joins TRBV7-6 to TRBJ2-1; TRBD2 matches at 10 bases. This CDR3 is built from 17 residues. Germline V gene data show CDR1 as SGHVS and CDR2 as FNYEAQ. Trimming at V came to 3 bases and at J to 7 bases, leaving 12 bases not matched to a gene. CDR3 DNA: TGTGCCAGCAGCTTGTCTAGCGGGAGTTATCCAGGGAATGAGCAGTTCTTC. Its protein is CASSLSSGSYPGNEQFF.

V is TRBV29-1 and J is TRBJ2-2, with D hard to call. The CDR3 covers 11 residues. The V gene's germline CDR1 is SQVTM and CDR2 ANQGSEA. Trimming stripped 5 bases from V and 4 bases from J, with 5 bases between. CDR3 nucleotides: TGCAGCGTTAGGACCACCGGGGAGCTGTTTTTT. Its translation is CSVRTTGELFF.